This TCR beta chain came from a study of T-cell reconstitution after alpha-beta-depleted transplantation in children. The library targeted TCRbeta and was prepared with unique molecular identifiers. TCRdb reanalysed the PCR reads using MiXCR and keeps one entry per CDR3 protein. In the table there are roughly 400,000 distinct CDR3 sequences, about 20% of which are singletons. Germline-derived CDR1 and CDR2 are DFQATT and SNEGSKA (reference sequence). The length of the CDR3 is 13 residues. V shed 8 bases and J shed 2 bases, with 13 bases lying between them. The specimen was PBMCs from the stem cell graft donor, collected from the stem cell graft. This chain joins TRBV20-1 and TRBJ2-1; unclear D gene. The receptor was isolated from a human donor who donated a stem cell graft to a child with acute myeloid leukemia. The CDR3 loop is CSPRSLTYNEQFF. Here the CDR3 DNA reads TGCAGTCCAAGGAGTTTGACCTACAATGAGCAGTTCTTC.